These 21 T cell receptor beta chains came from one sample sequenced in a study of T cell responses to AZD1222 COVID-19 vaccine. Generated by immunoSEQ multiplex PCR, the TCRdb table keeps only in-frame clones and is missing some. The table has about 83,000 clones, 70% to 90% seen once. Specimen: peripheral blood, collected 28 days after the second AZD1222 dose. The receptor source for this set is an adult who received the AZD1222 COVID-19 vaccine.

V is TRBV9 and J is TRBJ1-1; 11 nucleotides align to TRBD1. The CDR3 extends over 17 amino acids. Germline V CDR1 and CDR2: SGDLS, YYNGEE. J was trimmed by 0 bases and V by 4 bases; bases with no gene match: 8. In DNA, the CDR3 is TGTGCCAGCAGCCGAGGGACAGGGGGAGGGGTGAACACTGAAGCTTTCTTT. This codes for CASSRGTGGGVNTEAFF. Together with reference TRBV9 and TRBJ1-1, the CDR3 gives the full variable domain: DSGVTQTPKHLITATGQRVTLRCSPRSGDLSVYWYQQSLDQGLQFLIQYYNGEERAKGNILERFSAQQFPDLHSELNLSSLELGDSALYFCASSRGTGGGVNTEAFFGQGTRLTVV.

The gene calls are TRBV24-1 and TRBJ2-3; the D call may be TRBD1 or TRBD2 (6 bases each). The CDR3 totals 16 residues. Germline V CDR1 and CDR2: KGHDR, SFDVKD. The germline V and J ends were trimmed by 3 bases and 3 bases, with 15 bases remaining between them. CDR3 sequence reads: CATSDAEGGRTDTQYF. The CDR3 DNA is TGTGCCACCAGTGATGCGGAGGGGGGCCGGACAGATACGCAGTATTTT.

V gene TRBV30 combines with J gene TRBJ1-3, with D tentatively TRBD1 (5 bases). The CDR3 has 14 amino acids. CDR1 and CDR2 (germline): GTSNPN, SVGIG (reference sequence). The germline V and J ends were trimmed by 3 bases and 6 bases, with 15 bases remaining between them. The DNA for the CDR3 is TGTGCCTGGAGCAGGGACGTGGCCGTAAACACCATATATTTT. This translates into CAWSRDVAVNTIYF. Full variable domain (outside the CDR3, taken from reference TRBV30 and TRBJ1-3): SQTIHQWPATLVQPVGSPLSLECTVEGTSNPNLYWYRQAAGRGLQLLFYSVGIGQISSEVPQNLSASRPQDRQFILSSKKLLLSDSGFYLCAWSRDVAVNTIYFGEGSWLTVV.

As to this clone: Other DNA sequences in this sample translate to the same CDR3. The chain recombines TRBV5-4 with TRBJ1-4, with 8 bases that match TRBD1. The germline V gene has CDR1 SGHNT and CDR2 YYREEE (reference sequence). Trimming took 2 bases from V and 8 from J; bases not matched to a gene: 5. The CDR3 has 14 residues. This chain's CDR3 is CASSLGQGMEKLFF. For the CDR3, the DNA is TGTGCCAGCAGCTTAGGACAGGGTATGGAAAAACTGTTTTTT.

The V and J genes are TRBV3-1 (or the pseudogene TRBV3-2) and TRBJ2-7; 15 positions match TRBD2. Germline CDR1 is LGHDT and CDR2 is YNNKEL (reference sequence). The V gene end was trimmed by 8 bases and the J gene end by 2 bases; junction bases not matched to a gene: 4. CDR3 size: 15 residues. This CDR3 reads CASPRTSGRAYEQYF. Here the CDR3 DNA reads TGTGCCAGCCCCCGGACTAGCGGGAGGGCCTACGAGCAGTACTTC.

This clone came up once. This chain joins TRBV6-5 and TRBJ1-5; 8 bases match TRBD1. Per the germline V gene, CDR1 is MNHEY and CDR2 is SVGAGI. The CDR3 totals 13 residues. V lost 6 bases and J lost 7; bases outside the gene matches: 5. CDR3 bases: TGTGCCAGCAGGCAACAGGGGGAGCAGCCCCAGCATTTT. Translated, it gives CASRQQGEQPQHF.

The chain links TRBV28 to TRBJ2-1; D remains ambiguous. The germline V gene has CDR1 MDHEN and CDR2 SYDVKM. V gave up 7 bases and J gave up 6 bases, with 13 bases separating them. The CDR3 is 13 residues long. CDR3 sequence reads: CASNGVPFNEQFF. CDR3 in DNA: TGTGCCAGCAATGGAGTCCCCTTCAATGAGCAGTTCTTC.

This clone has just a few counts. CDR3 in amino acids: CASSLEAGGRTQYF. The CDR3 coding sequence is TGTGCCAGCAGCTTAGAAGCGGGGGGGCGAACGCAGTATTTT. The J gene is TRBJ2-3, the V gene TRBV7-2; the match to TRBD2 covers 10 bases. Germline V gene data show CDR1 as SGHTA and CDR2 as FQGNSA. Germline trimming cut 1 base from V and 9 bases from J; bases unmatched to any gene: 4. This CDR3 has 14 residues.

CDR3 sequence (DNA): TGTGCCAGCAGGGACAGCCTCTATAGCAATCAGCCCCAGCATTTT. Translating it yields CASRDSLYSNQPQHF. The chain couples TRBV3-1 (or the pseudogene TRBV3-2) to TRBJ1-5, with D possibly matching TRBD1 (6 bases). The CDR3 extends over 15 amino acids. V lost 6 bases to trimming and J lost 0 bases, with 12 bases between them. Germline CDR1 LGHDT, CDR2 YNNKEL (reference sequence).

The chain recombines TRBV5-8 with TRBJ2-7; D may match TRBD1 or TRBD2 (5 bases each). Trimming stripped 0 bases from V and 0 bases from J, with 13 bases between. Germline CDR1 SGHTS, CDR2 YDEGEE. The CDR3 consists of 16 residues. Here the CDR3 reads CASSLAVGVSSYEQYF. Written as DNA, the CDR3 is TGTGCCAGCAGCTTGGCCGTGGGGGTCAGCTCCTACGAGCAGTACTTC.

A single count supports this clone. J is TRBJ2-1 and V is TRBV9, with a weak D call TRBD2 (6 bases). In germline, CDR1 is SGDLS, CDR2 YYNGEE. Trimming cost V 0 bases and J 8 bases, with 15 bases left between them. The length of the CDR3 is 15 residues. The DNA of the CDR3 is TGTGCCAGCAGCGTAGCTACGGGAGATTTCTATGAGCAGTTCTTC. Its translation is CASSVATGDFYEQFF.

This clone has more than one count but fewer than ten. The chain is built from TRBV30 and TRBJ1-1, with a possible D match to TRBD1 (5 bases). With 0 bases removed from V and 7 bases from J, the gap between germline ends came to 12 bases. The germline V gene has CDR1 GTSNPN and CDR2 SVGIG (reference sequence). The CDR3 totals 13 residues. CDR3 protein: CAWSVGGGNEAFF. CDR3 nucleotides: TGTGCCTGGAGTGTTGGGGGTGGAAATGAAGCTTTCTTT.

Here the CDR3 DNA reads TGTGCCAGCAGCCAAGATCTAGGGTATTCACCCCTCCACTTT. Translating it yields CASSQDLGYSPLHF. This sequence joins TRBV14 and TRBJ1-6; D is uncertain. The germline CDR1 and CDR2 sequences are SGHDN and FVKESK. The CDR3 covers 14 residues. The V and J ends lost 0 bases and 8 bases respectively, with 8 bases between them.

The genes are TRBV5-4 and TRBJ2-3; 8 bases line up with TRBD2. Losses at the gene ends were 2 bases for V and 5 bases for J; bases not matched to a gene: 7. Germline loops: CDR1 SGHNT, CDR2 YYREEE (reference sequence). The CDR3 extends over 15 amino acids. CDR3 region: CASSFIGRDEDTQYF. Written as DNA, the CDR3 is TGTGCCAGCAGCTTCATCGGGAGGGATGAAGATACGCAGTATTTT. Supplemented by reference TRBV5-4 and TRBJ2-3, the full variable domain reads ETGVTQSPTHLIKTRGQQVTLRCSSQSGHNTVSWYQQALGQGPQFIFQYYREEENGRGNFPPRFSGLQFPNYSSELNVNALELDDSALYLCASSFIGRDEDTQYFGPGTRLTVL.

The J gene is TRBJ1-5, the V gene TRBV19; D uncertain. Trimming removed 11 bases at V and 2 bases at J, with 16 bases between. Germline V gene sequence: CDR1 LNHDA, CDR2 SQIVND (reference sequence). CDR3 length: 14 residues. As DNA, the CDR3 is TGTGCCTGCAAAGCGGCCGCGGGCAATCAGCCCCAGCATTTT. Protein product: CACKAAAGNQPQHF.

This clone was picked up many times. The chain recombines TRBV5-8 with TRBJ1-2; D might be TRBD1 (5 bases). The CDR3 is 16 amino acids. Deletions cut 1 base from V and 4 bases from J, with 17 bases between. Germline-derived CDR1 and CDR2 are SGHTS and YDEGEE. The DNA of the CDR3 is TGTGCCAGCAGCTTGTTTCTCGGGACCTCCTTCTATGGCTACACCTTC. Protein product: CASSLFLGTSFYGYTF.

The CDR3 bases are TGCGCCAGCAGCTTTAGGGGGCCGGACACTGAAGCTTTCTTT. Protein: CASSFRGPDTEAFF. The chain has TRBV5-1 and TRBJ1-1; 7 bases align to TRBD1. Germline V gives CDR1 SGHRS, CDR2 YFSETQ. V was pared by 2 bases and J by 3 bases, with 4 bases of the junction left unmatched. The CDR3 is 14 amino acids.

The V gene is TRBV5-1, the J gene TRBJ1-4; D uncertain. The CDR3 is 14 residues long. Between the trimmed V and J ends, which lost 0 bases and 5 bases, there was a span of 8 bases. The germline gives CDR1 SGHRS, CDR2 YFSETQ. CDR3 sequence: CASSLVSENEKLFF. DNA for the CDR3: TGCGCCAGCAGCTTGGTCTCGGAGAATGAAAAACTGTTTTTT.

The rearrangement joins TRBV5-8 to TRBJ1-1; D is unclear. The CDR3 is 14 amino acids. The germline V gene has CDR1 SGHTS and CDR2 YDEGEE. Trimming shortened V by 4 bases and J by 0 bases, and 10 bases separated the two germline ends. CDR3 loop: CASSNGPLNTEAFF. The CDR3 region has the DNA TGTGCCAGCAGCAATGGACCTCTGAACACTGAAGCTTTCTTT.

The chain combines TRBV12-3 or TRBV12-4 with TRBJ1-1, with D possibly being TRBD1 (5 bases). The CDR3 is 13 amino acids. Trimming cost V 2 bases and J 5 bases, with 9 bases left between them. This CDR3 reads CASSLIWGTEAFF. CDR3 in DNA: TGTGCCAGCAGTTTAATTTGGGGGACTGAAGCTTTCTTT.

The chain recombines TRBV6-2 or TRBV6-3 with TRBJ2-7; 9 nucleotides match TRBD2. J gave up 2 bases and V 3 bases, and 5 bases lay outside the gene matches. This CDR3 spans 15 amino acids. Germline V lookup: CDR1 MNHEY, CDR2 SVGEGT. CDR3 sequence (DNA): TGTGCCAGCAGTTATCAAGCGGGGGGACCCTACGAGCAGTACTTC. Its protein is CASSYQAGGPYEQYF.